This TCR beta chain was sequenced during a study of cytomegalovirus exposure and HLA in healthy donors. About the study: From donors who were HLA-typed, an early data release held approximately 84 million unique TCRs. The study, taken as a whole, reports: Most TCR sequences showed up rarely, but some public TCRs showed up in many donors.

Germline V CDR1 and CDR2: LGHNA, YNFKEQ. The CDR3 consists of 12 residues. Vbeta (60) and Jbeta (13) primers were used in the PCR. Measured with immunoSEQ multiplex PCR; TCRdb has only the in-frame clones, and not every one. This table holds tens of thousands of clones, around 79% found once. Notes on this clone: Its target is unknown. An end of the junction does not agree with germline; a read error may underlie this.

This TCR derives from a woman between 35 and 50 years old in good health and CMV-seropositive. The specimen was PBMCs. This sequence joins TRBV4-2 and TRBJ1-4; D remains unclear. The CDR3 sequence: CASSQGGGQPYF. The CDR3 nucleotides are TGTGCCAGCAGCCAAGGCGGCGGCCAGCCGTATTTT.